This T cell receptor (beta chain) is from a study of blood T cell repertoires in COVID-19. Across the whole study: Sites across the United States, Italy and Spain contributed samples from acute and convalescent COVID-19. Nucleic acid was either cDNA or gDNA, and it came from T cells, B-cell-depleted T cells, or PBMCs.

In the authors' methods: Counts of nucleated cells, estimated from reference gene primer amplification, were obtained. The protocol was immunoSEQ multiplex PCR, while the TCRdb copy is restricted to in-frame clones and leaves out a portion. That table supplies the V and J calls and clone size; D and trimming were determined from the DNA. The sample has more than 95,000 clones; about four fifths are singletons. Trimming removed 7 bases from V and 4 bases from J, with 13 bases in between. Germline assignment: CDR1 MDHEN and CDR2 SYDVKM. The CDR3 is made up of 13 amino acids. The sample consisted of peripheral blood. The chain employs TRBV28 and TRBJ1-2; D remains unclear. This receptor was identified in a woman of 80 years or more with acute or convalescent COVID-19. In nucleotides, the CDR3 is TGTGCCAGCACCGCCCTTAGCACCTATGGCTACACCTTC. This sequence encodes CASTALSTYGYTF.